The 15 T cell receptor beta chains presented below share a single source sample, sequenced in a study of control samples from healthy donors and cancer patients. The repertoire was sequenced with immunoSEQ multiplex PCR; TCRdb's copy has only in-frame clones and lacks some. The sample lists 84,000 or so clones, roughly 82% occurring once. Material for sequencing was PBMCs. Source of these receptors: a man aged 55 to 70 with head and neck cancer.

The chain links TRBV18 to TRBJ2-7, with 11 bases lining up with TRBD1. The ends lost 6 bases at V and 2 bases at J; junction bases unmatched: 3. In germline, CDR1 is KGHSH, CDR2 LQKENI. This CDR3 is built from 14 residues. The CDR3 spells CASSPGQGAYEQYF. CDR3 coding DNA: TGTGCCAGCTCCCCGGGACAGGGGGCCTACGAGCAGTACTTC. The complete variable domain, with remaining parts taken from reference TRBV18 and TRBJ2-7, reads NAGVMQNPRHLVRRRGQEARLRCSPMKGHSHVYWYRQLPEEGLKFMVYLQKENIIDESGMPKERFSAEFPKEGPSILRIQQVVRGDSAAYFCASSPGQGAYEQYFGPGTRLTVT.

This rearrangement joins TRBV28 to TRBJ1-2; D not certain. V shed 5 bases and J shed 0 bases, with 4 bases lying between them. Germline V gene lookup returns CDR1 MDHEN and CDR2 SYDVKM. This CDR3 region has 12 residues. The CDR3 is CASSKPNYGYTF. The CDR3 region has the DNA TGTGCCAGCAGTAAGCCTAACTATGGCTACACCTTC.

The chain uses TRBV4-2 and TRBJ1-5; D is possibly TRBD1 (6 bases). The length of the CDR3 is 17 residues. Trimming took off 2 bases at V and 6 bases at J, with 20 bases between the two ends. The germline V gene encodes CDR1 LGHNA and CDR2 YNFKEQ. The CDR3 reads CASSQTGRGGGLQPQHF. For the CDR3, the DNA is TGTGCCAGCAGCCAAACGGGGCGGGGGGGCGGACTTCAGCCCCAGCATTTT.

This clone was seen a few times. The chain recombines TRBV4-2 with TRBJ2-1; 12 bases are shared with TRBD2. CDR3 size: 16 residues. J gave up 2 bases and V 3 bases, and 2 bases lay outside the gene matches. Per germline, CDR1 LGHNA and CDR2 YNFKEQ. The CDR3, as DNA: TGTGCCAGCAGCCAGACTAGCGGGAGTCCCTACAATGAGCAGTTCTTC. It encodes CASSQTSGSPYNEQFF.

This CDR3 reads CASSYYPLYEQYF. CDR3 in DNA: TGTGCCAGCAGTTATTACCCCCTCTACGAGCAGTACTTC. The chain has TRBV6-9 and TRBJ2-7; unclear D gene. Trimming pared 1 base from V and 3 bases from J, leaving 7 bases between. This CDR3 contains 13 residues. Germline assignment: CDR1 MNHGY and CDR2 SVAAGI.

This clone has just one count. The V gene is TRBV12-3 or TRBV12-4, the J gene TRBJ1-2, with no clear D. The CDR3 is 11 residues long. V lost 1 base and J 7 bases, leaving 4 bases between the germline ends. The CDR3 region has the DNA TGTGCCAGCAGTTTAGGAACTGGCTACACCTTC. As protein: CASSLGTGYTF.

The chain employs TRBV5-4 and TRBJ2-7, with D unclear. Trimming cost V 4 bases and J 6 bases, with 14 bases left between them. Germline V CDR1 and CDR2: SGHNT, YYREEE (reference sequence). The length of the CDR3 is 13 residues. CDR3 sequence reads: CASSDIIAGEQYF. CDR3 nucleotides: TGTGCCAGCAGCGACATTATAGCAGGCGAGCAGTACTTC.

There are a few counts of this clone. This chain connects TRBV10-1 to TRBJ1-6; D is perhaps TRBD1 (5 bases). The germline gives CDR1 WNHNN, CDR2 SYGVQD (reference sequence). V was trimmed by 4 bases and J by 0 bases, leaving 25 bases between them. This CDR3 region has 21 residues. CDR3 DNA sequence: TGCGCCAGCAGTGTAGCAGGGTTGGGGCAGTCCATTAGCTCCTATAATTCACCCCTCCACTTT. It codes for CASSVAGLGQSISSYNSPLHF.

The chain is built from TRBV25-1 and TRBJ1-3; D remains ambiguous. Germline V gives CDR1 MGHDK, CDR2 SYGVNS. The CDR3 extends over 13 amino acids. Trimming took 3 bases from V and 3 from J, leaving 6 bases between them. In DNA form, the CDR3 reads TGTGCCAGCAGTGACAGTCGTGGAAACACCATATATTTT. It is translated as CASSDSRGNTIYF.

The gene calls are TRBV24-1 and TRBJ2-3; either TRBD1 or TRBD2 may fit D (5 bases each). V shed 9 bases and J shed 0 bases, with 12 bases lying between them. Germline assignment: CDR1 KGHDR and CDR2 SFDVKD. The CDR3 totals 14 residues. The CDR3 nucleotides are TGTGCCACCGAAGGGACGGCTAGCACAGATACGCAGTATTTT. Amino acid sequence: CATEGTASTDTQYF.

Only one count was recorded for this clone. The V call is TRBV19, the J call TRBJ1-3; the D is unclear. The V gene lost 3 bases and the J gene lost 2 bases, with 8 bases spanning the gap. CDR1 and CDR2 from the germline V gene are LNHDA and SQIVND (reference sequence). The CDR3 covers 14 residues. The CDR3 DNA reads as TGTGCCAGTAGTATGGCCTGGACTGGAAACACCATATATTTT. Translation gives CASSMAWTGNTIYF.

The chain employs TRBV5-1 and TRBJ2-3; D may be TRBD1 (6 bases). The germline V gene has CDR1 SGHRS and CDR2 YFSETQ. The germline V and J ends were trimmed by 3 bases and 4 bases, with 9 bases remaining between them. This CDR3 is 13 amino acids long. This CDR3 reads CASSSGQSDTQYF. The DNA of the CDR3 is TGCGCCAGCAGCTCCGGACAGTCAGATACGCAGTATTTT.

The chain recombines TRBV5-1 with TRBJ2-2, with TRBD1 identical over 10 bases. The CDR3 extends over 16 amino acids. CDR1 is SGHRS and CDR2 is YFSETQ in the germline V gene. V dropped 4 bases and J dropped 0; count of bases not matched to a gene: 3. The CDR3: CASSKGQGANTGELFF. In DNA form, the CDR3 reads TGCGCCAGCAGCAAAGGACAGGGGGCGAACACCGGGGAGCTGTTTTTT.

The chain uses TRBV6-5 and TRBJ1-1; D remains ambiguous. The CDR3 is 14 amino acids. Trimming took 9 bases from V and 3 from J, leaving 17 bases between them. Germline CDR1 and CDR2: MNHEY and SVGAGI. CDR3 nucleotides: TGTGCCAGTCTAAGACGGCGGATGGACACTGAAGCTTTCTTT. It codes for CASLRRRMDTEAFF.

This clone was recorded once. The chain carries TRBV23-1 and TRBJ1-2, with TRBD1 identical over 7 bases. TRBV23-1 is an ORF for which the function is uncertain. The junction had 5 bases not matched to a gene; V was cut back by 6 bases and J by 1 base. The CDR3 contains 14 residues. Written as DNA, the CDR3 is TGCGCCAGCAGACCGGGGGACAGTAACTATGGCTACACCTTC. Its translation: CASRPGDSNYGYTF.